This T cell receptor beta chain is drawn from a study of T cells after yellow fever vaccination. TCRdb processed the 5' RACE reads anew with MiXCR; each CDR3 protein has one entry. The data contain around 340,000 distinct CDR3 sequences, under 15% of them singletons. The sample holds a few counts of this clonotype. This CDR3 comprises 16 residues. V lost 2 bases and J lost 7; bases outside the gene matches: 8. CDR1 KGHDR and CDR2 SFDVKD come from the germline V gene. The rearrangement links TRBV24-1 to TRBJ1-5; TRBD1 matches at 9 bases. The TCR comes from a man aged 18 to 35 who received the YFV17D yellow fever vaccine. Sequencing used CD4+ T cells sorted from PBMCs, obtained 15 days after the yellow fever booster vaccination. CDR3 amino acids: CATSDSGQGSYQPQHF. The CDR3 nucleotides read TGTGCCACCAGTGATTCCGGACAGGGGTCGTACCAGCCCCAGCATTTT.